This T cell receptor beta chain was documented in a study of regulatory T cells in long-lasting Graves disease. Time point: persistent/refractory GD, antithyroid drugs over 5 years with positive TRAb. With RNA extracted from PBMCs as input, the TCR library was made. V gave up 0 bases and J gave up 5 bases; unmatched junction bases: 5. The CDR3 consists of 14 residues. Germline values: CDR1 DFQATT, CDR2 SNEGSKA (reference sequence). This clonotype has only a few counts. Construction of TCR beta libraries relied on iRepertoire HTBI primers and on Arm-PCR targeting CDR3 regions. TCRdb re-called the multiplex PCR reads with MiXCR, one entry per CDR3 protein. The sample consists of about 310,000 distinct CDR3 sequences, around 21% of them appearing once.

The chain carries TRBV20-1 and TRBJ1-2; 8 positions agree with TRBD1. Material: peripheral blood mononuclear cells (PBMCs), obtained when the disease was refractory, from a patient treated with antithyroid drugs. This sequence originates from a female donor with Graves disease. This CDR3 is CSARDPQGAYGYTF. The CDR3 DNA sequence: TGCAGTGCTAGAGATCCCCAGGGGGCGTATGGCTACACCTTC.